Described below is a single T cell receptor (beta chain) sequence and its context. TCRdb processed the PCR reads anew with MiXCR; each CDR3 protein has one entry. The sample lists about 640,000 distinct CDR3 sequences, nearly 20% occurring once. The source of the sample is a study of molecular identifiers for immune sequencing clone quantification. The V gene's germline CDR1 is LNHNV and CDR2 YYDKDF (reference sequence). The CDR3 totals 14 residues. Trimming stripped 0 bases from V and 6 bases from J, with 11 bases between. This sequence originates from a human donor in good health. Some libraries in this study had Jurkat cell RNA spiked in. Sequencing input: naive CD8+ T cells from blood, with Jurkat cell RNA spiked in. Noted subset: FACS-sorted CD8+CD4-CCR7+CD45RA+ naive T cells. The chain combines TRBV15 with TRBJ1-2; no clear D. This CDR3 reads CATSRDRATHGYTF. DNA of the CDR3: TGTGCCACCAGCAGAGATCGGGCAACCCATGGCTACACCTTC.